This T cell receptor (beta chain) was obtained from a study of cytomegalovirus exposure and HLA in healthy donors. Regarding the study as a whole: Cytomegalovirus-associated TCR beta chains were listed, numbering 164. Researchers reported in a later analysis that a missense DCLRE1C variant was tied to TCR beta V- and J-gene trimming.

A note on this clone: The antigen remains unidentified.

Healthy bone marrow donors made up the donor group. Germline CDR1 and CDR2: MGHDK and SYGVNS. The CDR3 runs to 16 residues. V lost 8 bases, J lost 2 bases, and 13 bases stayed unmatched. PCR was performed using 60 Vbeta and 13 Jbeta primers. Sequencing used immunoSEQ multiplex PCR; TCRdb keeps in-frame clones, though not all of them. This sample has tens of thousands of clones, with approximately 75% found just once. The chain employs TRBV25-1 and TRBJ2-3; 7 nucleotides agree with TRBD1. The sequenced material came from PBMCs. The receptor's source is a man aged 60 to 69 in good health and CMV-seropositive. CDR3 residues: CASSQGGDSYTDTQYF. The CDR3, as DNA: TGTGCCAGCTCACAAGGTGGGGACAGTTACACAGATACGCAGTATTTT.